This note documents a single T cell receptor beta chain sequence. Per the germline V gene, CDR1 is LNHDA and CDR2 is SQIVND (reference sequence). The germline V and J ends were trimmed by 1 base and 0 bases, with 10 bases remaining between them. The length of the CDR3 is 16 residues. This entry is derived from a study of blood T cell repertoires in COVID-19. At the level of the study: The samples span acute and convalescent COVID-19 from the United States, Italy and Spain. The cDNA or gDNA used as material had been derived from T cells, B-cell-depleted T cells, or PBMCs.

As processed by the authors: Estimates of nucleated cell counts were drawn from the amplification of reference gene primers. Assay: immunoSEQ multiplex PCR; the TCRdb copy retains only in-frame clones and omits some. The DNA gave D and trimming, while V, J and clone size come from that table. Here the sample spans roughly 220,000 clones, 80% being singletons. The chain links TRBV19 to TRBJ1-5, with unresolved D. The sequencing input was peripheral blood. The receptor's source is a woman between 65 and 79 years old with acute or convalescent COVID-19. The CDR3 region is CASSIVIGVSNQPQHF. In DNA form, the CDR3 reads TGTGCCAGTAGTATAGTTATCGGGGTTAGCAATCAGCCCCAGCATTTT.